This T cell receptor (beta chain) was captured in a study of T cell repertoires in cytomegalovirus infection. For the study at large: Use of recently identified HLA-C-restricted and well-studied HLA-B-restricted CMV epitopes was part of the study. Public TCR beta signature analysis indicated the presence of both CMV infection and matching HLA type.

Study results and caveats: Individuals carrying CMV plus the relevant HLA were identified by cumulative frequency of public TCR beta families. Dominating the ex vivo response were HLA-C-restricted CMV-specific TCR beta clonotypes.

Trimming pared 5 bases from V and 3 bases from J, leaving 10 bases between. Germline loops: CDR1 MNHNS, CDR2 SASEGT. The CDR3 length is 14 residues. With respect to this clonotype: Its antigen remains unidentified.

One entry per CDR3 protein results from TCRdb running MiXCR on the reads. The repertoire holds more than 75,000 distinct CDR3 sequences, around 28% seen once, with approximately 71% in the top ten. The rearrangement uses TRBV6-1 and TRBJ2-2; possibly TRBD2 for D (6 bases). This specimen consisted of CD8+ T cells from cultured PBMCs, obtained from culture after CMV antigen stimulation. The sequence came from a human donor in good health (CMV status not recorded). Some clones in this sample may be carry-over from other donors' samples. CDR3 protein: CASSRTGDTGELFF. CDR3 nucleotide sequence: TGTGCCAGCAGTCGGACGGGGGACACCGGGGAGCTGTTTTTT.